One and the same sample provided the 32 T cell receptor beta chains below, sequenced in a study of T cells in Graves' hyperthyroidism and ophthalmopathy. Amplification of TCR beta CDR3 regions used RNA as the template. Carried out on the TCR CDR3, a first-round RT-PCR used the HTBI primer set. TCRdb independently ran MiXCR on the multiplex PCR reads; one entry per CDR3 protein. The sample lists about 350,000 distinct CDR3 sequences, 15% to 20% occurring once. What was sequenced was blood. These receptors all come from a woman between 35 and 50 years old with Graves' ophthalmopathy.

This clonotype was recorded only once. The J gene is TRBJ2-5, the V gene TRBV20-1; 8 bases agree with TRBD2. CDR3 length: 13 residues. V shed 0 bases, J shed 5 bases, and the junction held 2 bases outside the gene matches. From germline, CDR1 is DFQATT and CDR2 SNEGSKA (reference sequence). Written as DNA, the CDR3 is TGCAGTGCTAGAGATTCTAGCGGGGAGACCCAGTACTTC. Translating it yields CSARDSSGETQYF.

This clonotype was observed many times. The chain uses TRBV30 and TRBJ2-7; TRBD1 aligns across 8 bases. This CDR3 has 13 residues. The germline CDR1 and CDR2 sequences are GTSNPN and SVGIG (reference sequence). The ends lost 2 bases at V and 3 bases at J; junction bases unmatched: 3. The CDR3 region has the DNA TGTGCCTGGAGTCCAGGGACAGGCTACGAGCAGTACTTC. This encodes CAWSPGTGYEQYF. The variable domain in full, completed from reference TRBV30 and TRBJ2-7, reads SQTIHQWPATLVQPVGSPLSLECTVEGTSNPNLYWYRQAAGRGLQLLFYSVGIGQISSEVPQNLSASRPQDRQFILSSKKLLLSDSGFYLCAWSPGTGYEQYFGPGTRLTVT.

This clonotype was seen many times. Here the CDR3 reads CATSAGGQPQHF. The CDR3 DNA sequence: TGTGCCACCAGTGCGGGGGGACAGCCCCAGCATTTT. This chain joins TRBV15 and TRBJ1-5; TRBD1 is a possible D gene (5 bases). The germline V and J ends were trimmed by 6 bases and 7 bases, with 10 bases remaining between them. Germline assignment: CDR1 LNHNV and CDR2 YYDKDF (reference sequence). This CDR3 is built from 12 residues.

This clonotype came up many times. The rearrangement uses TRBV20-1 and TRBJ2-5, with a tentative D call TRBD2 (5 bases). Germline CDR1 DFQATT, CDR2 SNEGSKA (reference sequence). V was cut by 5 bases and J by 4 bases, with 17 bases left in between. This CDR3 comprises 14 residues. The chain's CDR3 is CSASTPTIVETQYF. CDR3 bases: TGCAGTGCTTCTACTCCGACTATCGTAGAGACCCAGTACTTC.

The V gene is TRBV14, the J gene TRBJ2-7; 8 bases are a match to TRBD1. The CDR3 is 14 residues long. The V gene's germline CDR1 is SGHDN and CDR2 FVKESK. V gave up 2 bases and J gave up 4 bases; unmatched junction bases: 4. CDR3 DNA: TGTGCCAGCAGCCAATTCAGGGGGCGTTACGAGCAGTACTTC. It specifies CASSQFRGRYEQYF.

This clonotype was detected many times. The rearrangement uses TRBV10-2 and TRBJ2-6; perhaps TRBD1 as D (5 bases). The V end lost 4 bases, the J end lost 1 base, and 8 bases lay between the germline ends. This CDR3 contains 15 residues. CDR1 WSHSY and CDR2 SAAADI come from the germline V gene. The CDR3 here is CASSVSGSGANVLTF. The CDR3 DNA reads as TGCGCCAGCAGTGTCTCAGGGTCTGGGGCCAACGTCCTGACTTTC.

The V call is TRBV6-5, the J call TRBJ1-1; perhaps TRBD1 as D (5 bases). CDR3 size: 15 residues. V was shortened by 2 bases and J by 1 base, with 11 bases between the two germline ends. The germline V gene has CDR1 MNHEY and CDR2 SVGAGI. The CDR3 protein is CASSYRDGANTEAFF. CDR3 DNA sequence: TGTGCCAGCAGTTACCGGGACGGTGCGAACACTGAAGCTTTCTTT.

This clonotype showed up many times. The V and J genes are TRBV11-1 and TRBJ2-3, with TRBD2 as a possible D gene (6 bases). Germline V gene lookup returns CDR1 SGHAT and CDR2 FQDESV (reference sequence). V shed 5 bases and J shed 3 bases, with 18 bases lying between them. The CDR3 contains 16 residues. DNA for the CDR3: TGTGCCAGCAGCACCCCCGGAGGGCTACTTACAGATACGCAGTATTTT. Protein product: CASSTPGGLLTDTQYF.

This clonotype was seen a few times. The chain recombines TRBV30 with TRBJ2-7; the D is unclear. This CDR3 is 11 amino acids long. CDR1 is GTSNPN and CDR2 is SVGIG in the germline V gene (reference sequence). Trimming took 0 bases from V and 6 from J, leaving 6 bases between them. This CDR3 is CAWSVSCEQYF. The CDR3 DNA reads TGTGCCTGGAGTGTTTCTTGCGAGCAGTACTTC.

This clonotype was found many times. This chain uses TRBV28 with TRBJ1-5, with D tentatively TRBD1 (5 bases). V gave up 6 bases and J gave up 7 bases, with 10 bases separating them. The CDR3 runs to 12 residues. In germline, CDR1 is MDHEN, CDR2 SYDVKM. The CDR3 loop is CASSRWGQPQHF. Written as DNA, the CDR3 is TGTGCCAGCAGCCGCTGGGGCCAGCCCCAGCATTTT.

This clonotype was counted at least ten times. The genes are TRBV9 and TRBJ1-6, with 9 bases fitting TRBD1. CDR1 SGDLS and CDR2 YYNGEE come from the germline V gene. The CDR3 is 15 amino acids. Trimming cost V 3 bases and J 11 bases; bases outside gene matches: 9. CDR3 nucleotides: TGTGCCAGCAGCGCCTCGGGACAGGGTGGAACACCCCTCCACTTT. Translation: CASSASGQGGTPLHF.

Ten or more counts support this clonotype. The chain is built from TRBV7-8 and TRBJ2-7; D may be TRBD2 (6 bases). The CDR3 runs 15 residues. The V and J ends lost 8 bases and 2 bases respectively, with 19 bases between them. CDR1 and CDR2 from the germline V gene are SGHVS and FQNEAQ. The CDR3 sequence is CASCRDNGSPYEQYF. The CDR3 DNA reads as TGTGCCAGCTGTCGAGATAACGGGAGCCCCTACGAGCAGTACTTC.

Many counts were recorded for this clonotype. The J gene is TRBJ1-2, the V gene TRBV6-5; the match to TRBD1 covers 7 bases. The CDR3 is made up of 15 amino acids. CDR1 is MNHEY and CDR2 is SVGAGI in the germline V gene. With V trimmed by 0 bases and J by 7 bases, 8 bases remained unmatched. The CDR3 sequence: CASSYSRGRDSGYTF. The DNA of the CDR3 is TGTGCCAGCAGTTACTCGAGGGGAAGGGACAGTGGCTACACCTTC.

At least ten counts were recorded for this clonotype. One junction end does not reproduce the germline sequence, and a read error may be involved. V and J are TRBV7-9 and TRBJ1-1, with a possible D match to TRBD1 (5 bases). This CDR3 spans 15 amino acids. Germline V gene sequence: CDR1 SEHNR, CDR2 FQNEAQ (reference sequence). The CDR3 nucleotides read TGTGCCAGCAGGAAATCAGGGACCGTGAAGACTGAAGCTTTCTTT. Translation gives CASRKSGTVKTEAFF.

This clonotype has at least ten counts. J is TRBJ1-6 and V is TRBV27, with TRBD1 matching 9 bases. After removal of 4 bases from V and 7 bases from J, the junction contained 8 bases not matched to a gene. The length of the CDR3 is 16 residues. Looked up from germline, CDR1 is MNHEY and CDR2 is SMNVEV (reference sequence). The CDR3 DNA reads as TGTGCCAGCAGTTCATACCGGGACAGGGAGAATTCACCCCTCCACTTT. Encoded protein: CASSSYRDRENSPLHF.

This clonotype was seen many times. The gene calls are TRBV6-2 or TRBV6-3 and TRBJ2-7; D uncertain. With 5 bases removed from V and 5 bases from J, the gap between germline ends came to 10 bases. The CDR3 sequence is 12 residues long. From germline, CDR1 is MNHEY and CDR2 SVGEGT. The CDR3 loop reads CASSNTGDEQYF. The CDR3 DNA reads as TGTGCCAGCAGTAACACCGGCGACGAGCAGTACTTC.

J is TRBJ1-5 and V is TRBV6-2 or TRBV6-3; weak D call: TRBD1 (6 bases). CDR3 length equals 15 residues. In germline, CDR1 is MNHEY, CDR2 SVGEGT. V was pared by 7 bases and J by 7 bases, with 20 bases between. This CDR3 is CASNQRRGPQQPQHF. The CDR3, as DNA: TGTGCCAGCAACCAAAGACGGGGGCCCCAACAGCCCCAGCATTTT.

The V and J genes are TRBV12-3 or TRBV12-4 and TRBJ2-5; tentative D call: TRBD2 (7 bases). V was cut by 7 bases and J by 4 bases, with 16 bases left in between. The CDR3 totals 14 residues. The CDR3 protein is CASKGGAARETQYF. In nucleotides, the CDR3 is TGTGCCAGCAAAGGGGGGGCCGCAAGAGAGACCCAGTACTTC.

This clonotype was picked up many times. V gene TRBV18 combines with J gene TRBJ2-7, with a possible D match to TRBD2 (5 bases). The germline V and J ends were trimmed by 5 bases and 2 bases, with 16 bases remaining between them. The length of the CDR3 is 15 residues. Germline CDR1 KGHSH, CDR2 LQKENI. CDR3 protein: CASSSDLSVPYEQYF. The CDR3 coding sequence is TGTGCCAGCTCATCGGACTTATCGGTCCCCTACGAGCAGTACTTC.

In this sample, this clonotype turned up many times. V and J are TRBV12-3 or TRBV12-4 and TRBJ2-5; 10 bases are shared with TRBD2. V shed 3 bases, J shed 2 bases, and the junction held 3 bases outside the gene matches. The CDR3 has 15 residues. This CDR3 reads CASSLGSGGQETQYF. CDR3 nucleotides: TGTGCCAGCAGTTTGGGTAGCGGGGGGCAAGAGACCCAGTACTTC.

Many counts were recorded for this clonotype. The rearrangement links TRBV7-2 to TRBJ1-1, with a possible D match to TRBD1 (6 bases). The CDR3 has 14 amino acids. The V end lost 5 bases, the J end lost 4 bases, and 14 bases lay between the germline ends. Germline CDR1 and CDR2: SGHTA and FQGNSA. In DNA, the CDR3 is TGTGCCAGCAGCAAGGGGGGTTTCGGCACTGAAGCTTTCTTT. It is translated as CASSKGGFGTEAFF.

Many counts were recorded for this clonotype. The chain recombines TRBV6-1 with TRBJ2-7, with 7 bases matching TRBD2. Trimming at V came to 7 bases and at J to 1 base, leaving 10 bases not matched to a gene. The CDR3 has 15 residues. The germline V gene has CDR1 MNHNS and CDR2 SASEGT. CDR3 sequence: CASTSREGASYEQYF. The CDR3 DNA reads as TGTGCCAGCACCTCTAGGGAGGGAGCTTCCTACGAGCAGTACTTC.

The sample holds many counts of this clonotype. V usage is TRBV12-3 or TRBV12-4 and J usage is TRBJ1-1; D is possibly TRBD1 (5 bases). Trimming removed 5 bases from V and 11 bases from J, with 12 bases in between. The CDR3 runs 11 residues. The CDR3 DNA is TGTGCCAGCAGTCTCATATGGGGGGCTTTCTTT. It translates to CASSLIWGAFF.

This rearrangement joins TRBV7-2 to TRBJ2-7, with 9 bases aligning to TRBD2. This CDR3 has 14 amino acids. Germline trimming cut 2 bases from V and 2 bases from J; bases unmatched to any gene: 1. Germline lookup yields CDR1 SGHTA and CDR2 FQGNSA. DNA for the CDR3: TGTGCCAGCAGCTTACTAGCGGGACCCTACGAGCAGTACGTC. Translated, it gives CASSLLAGPYEQYV.

A word on this clonotype: With a much larger clone just one base away, this may be a read error. The chain employs TRBV24-1 and TRBJ1-2; TRBD1 might be the D (6 bases). This CDR3 has 14 amino acids. Germline assignment: CDR1 KGHDR and CDR2 SFDVKD. The V gene lost 5 bases and the J gene lost 5 bases, with 14 bases spanning the gap. CDR3 sequence (DNA): TGTGCCACCAGTGGTTCCGGGACATCTTATGGCTACACCTTC. Encoded protein: CATSGSGTSYGYTF.

The V call is TRBV5-1, the J call TRBJ1-3; 11 bases line up with TRBD1. Germline V gene lookup returns CDR1 SGHRS and CDR2 YFSETQ. V lost 4 bases and J lost 4; bases outside the gene matches: 4. The CDR3 is 15 residues long. The CDR3 region has the DNA TGCGCCAGCAGCCAGGACAGGGGGCACGGAAACACCATATATTTT. Protein product: CASSQDRGHGNTIYF.

In this sample, this clonotype turned up many times. The gene calls are TRBV28 and TRBJ1-6, with a weak D call TRBD1 (6 bases). Trimming stripped 6 bases from V and 5 bases from J, with 11 bases between. Germline values: CDR1 MDHEN, CDR2 SYDVKM. This CDR3 contains 14 residues. The CDR3 loop is CASRGAGDNSPLHF. The CDR3 nucleotides read TGTGCCAGCAGGGGGGCCGGGGATAATTCACCCCTCCACTTT.

A few counts support this clonotype. This chain links TRBV5-5 with TRBJ2-7; 8 positions agree with TRBD1. There are 15 residues in the CDR3. Germline loops: CDR1 SGHKS, CDR2 YYEKEE (reference sequence). J gave up 0 bases and V 6 bases, and 8 bases lay outside the gene matches. The CDR3 reads CASTAQGVFSYEQYF. In DNA, the CDR3 is TGTGCCAGCACCGCACAGGGGGTATTCTCCTACGAGCAGTACTTC.

This clonotype showed up many times. The chain links TRBV28 to TRBJ1-1; TRBD1 matches 7 bases. Looked up from germline, CDR1 is MDHEN and CDR2 is SYDVKM. The CDR3 contains 15 residues. V shed 4 bases, J shed 4 bases, and the junction held 9 bases outside the gene matches. CDR3 amino acids: CASSSPYRGGTEAFF. The DNA for the CDR3 is TGTGCCAGCAGTTCCCCTTACAGGGGTGGCACTGAAGCTTTCTTT.

At least ten counts were recorded for this clonotype. V and J are TRBV4-1 and TRBJ2-4; no clear D. The CDR3 is 15 residues long. Trimming stripped 1 base from V and 0 bases from J, with 7 bases between. Germline CDR1 MGHRA, CDR2 YSYEKL. This CDR3 is CASSQGSVAKNIQYF. In DNA, the CDR3 is TGCGCCAGCAGCCAAGGTTCAGTAGCCAAAAACATTCAGTACTTC.

This clonotype was seen at least ten times. V gene TRBV13 combines with J gene TRBJ1-5; 7 bases match TRBD1. The CDR3 has 22 residues. Trimming cost V 3 bases and J 0 bases; bases outside gene matches: 23. Germline CDR1 is PRHDT and CDR2 is FYEKMQ (reference sequence). CDR3 in amino acids: CASSFRLLGPRDSWNSNQPQHF. For the CDR3, the DNA is TGTGCCAGCAGCTTTAGGCTTTTAGGACCCCGGGACAGCTGGAATAGCAATCAGCCCCAGCATTTT.

On this clonotype: This is likely a read error, given that the CDR3 carries no conserved phenylalanine or tryptophan at its end. V and J are TRBV27 and TRBJ2-7; TRBD1 matches 12 bases. CDR1 MNHEY and CDR2 SMNVEV come from the germline V gene (reference sequence). J lost 5 bases, V lost 10 bases, and 6 bases had no gene match. There are 13 residues in the CDR3. This CDR3 is CATLGTGGHEQYL. For the CDR3, the DNA is TGTGCCACCCTCGGGACAGGGGGCCACGAGCAGTACCTC.